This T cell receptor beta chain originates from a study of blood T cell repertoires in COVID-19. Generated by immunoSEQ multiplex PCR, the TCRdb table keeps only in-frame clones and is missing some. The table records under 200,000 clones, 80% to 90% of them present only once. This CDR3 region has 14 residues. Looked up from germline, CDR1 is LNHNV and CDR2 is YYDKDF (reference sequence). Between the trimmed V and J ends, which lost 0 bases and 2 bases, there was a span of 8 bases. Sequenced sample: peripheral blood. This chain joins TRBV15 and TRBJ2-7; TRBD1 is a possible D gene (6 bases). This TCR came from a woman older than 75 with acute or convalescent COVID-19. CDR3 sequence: CATSREQGPYEQYF. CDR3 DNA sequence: TGTGCCACCAGCAGAGAGCAGGGGCCCTACGAGCAGTACTTC.